This TCR beta chain derives from a study of immune cell composition in non-small cell lung cancer. Looking at the study overall: Tumours were mainly lung adenocarcinoma or squamous cell carcinoma.

Generated by immunoSEQ multiplex PCR, the TCRdb table keeps only in-frame clones and is missing some. The data contain over 5,000 clones, 60% to 75% of them singletons. The normal lung sample lay at least 3 cm, and maximally far, from the tumour. The CDR3 is 14 amino acids. The germline V gene has CDR1 KGHSH and CDR2 LQKENI. The V segment lost 5 bases and the J segment 4 bases; nucleotides outside the gene matches: 6. The origin of this receptor is a human donor with non-small cell lung cancer. The chain combines TRBV18 with TRBJ1-1; the match to TRBD1 covers 8 bases. Specimen: non-adjacent lung tissue. CDR3 amino acids: CASSFTGGATEAFF. CDR3 coding DNA: TGTGCCAGCTCATTTACAGGGGGGGCCACTGAAGCTTTCTTT.